One and the same sample provided the 4 T cell receptor beta chains below, sequenced in a study of T cells in Graves' hyperthyroidism and ophthalmopathy. TCR beta CDR3 regions were amplified from RNA transcripts. During a first-round RT-PCR of the TCR CDR3, the HTBI primer set was used. TCRdb called the multiplex PCR reads again in MiXCR, with one record for every CDR3 protein. This table has around 210,000 distinct CDR3 sequences, around 16% appearing once. Sequenced sample: blood. These receptors all stem from a woman aged 50 to 65 with Graves' hyperthyroidism.

This clonotype was counted many times. The chain combines TRBV11-3 with TRBJ2-1; 11 nucleotides agree with TRBD1. The CDR3 runs 15 residues. From germline, CDR1 is SGHNT and CDR2 YENEEA. J gave up 5 bases and V 5 bases, and 5 bases lay outside the gene matches. The DNA of the CDR3 is TGTGCCAGCAGCCAAGGACAGGGGGCTCACAATGAGCAGTTCTTC. This encodes CASSQGQGAHNEQFF.

This clonotype was observed a few times. This could be a read error, since a much larger clone is one nucleotide away. This chain joins TRBV11-2 and TRBJ2-5; D gene ambiguous. The CDR3 is 14 residues long. CDR1 is SGHAT and CDR2 is FQNNGV in the germline V gene. Written as DNA, the CDR3 is TGTGTCAGCAGCTTAGTGTCTCGACCAGAGACCCAGTACTTC. This translates into CVSSLVSRPETQYF.

This clonotype was observed a few times. This rearrangement joins TRBV4-1 to TRBJ2-3; a weak D match, TRBD2 (5 bases). Germline V lookup: CDR1 MGHRA, CDR2 YSYEKL. Trimming pared 0 bases from V and 6 bases from J, leaving 19 bases between. The CDR3 extends over 17 amino acids. In DNA form, the CDR3 reads TGCGCCAGCAGCCAAGAGGGGTCGCGGGCGCGACGGGATACGCAGTATTTT. This gives the protein CASSQEGSRARRDTQYF.

This sequence joins TRBV5-1 and TRBJ1-2; the match to TRBD1 covers 9 bases. Trimming cost V 3 bases and J 6 bases; bases outside gene matches: 15. The germline gives CDR1 SGHRS, CDR2 YFSETQ. The CDR3 runs 17 residues. The CDR3 loop reads CASSSSPGQGYDDGYTF. DNA of the CDR3: TGCGCCAGCAGCTCGTCCCCGGGACAGGGTTATGACGATGGCTACACCTTC.